Shown below are 16 T cell receptor beta chains from a single sample sequenced in a study of cytomegalovirus exposure and HLA in healthy donors. A multiplex PCR was run with 60 Vbeta primers and 13 Jbeta primers. Generated by immunoSEQ multiplex PCR, the TCRdb table keeps only in-frame clones and is missing some. The sample shows 150,000 or so clones, roughly three quarters of them seen only once. The sample comprised PBMCs. The receptor set was obtained from a woman in her forties or fifties in good health and CMV-seropositive.

The rearrangement joins TRBV19 to TRBJ2-1; D perhaps matches TRBD1 (6 bases). Trimming shortened V by 3 bases and J by 9 bases, and 15 bases separated the two germline ends. This CDR3 region has 14 residues. The germline V gene encodes CDR1 LNHDA and CDR2 SQIVND (reference sequence). In DNA, the CDR3 is TGTGCCAGTAGTATGAGGCAGGGCAGGGGTGAGCAGTTCTTC. Translated: CASSMRQGRGEQFF.

This rearrangement joins TRBV2 to TRBJ1-5; D is undetermined. The CDR3 is 14 residues long. V lost 7 bases and J 2 bases, leaving 12 bases between the germline ends. Germline lookup yields CDR1 SNHLY and CDR2 FYNNEI. This CDR3 reads CASNGPLGNQPQHF. The DNA of the CDR3 is TGTGCCAGCAATGGGCCCCTCGGCAATCAGCCCCAGCATTTT. The entire variable domain, with the rest obtained from reference TRBV2 and TRBJ1-5, is as follows: EPEVTQTPSHQVTQMGQEVILRCVPISNHLYFYWYRQILGQKVEFLVSFYNNEISEKSEIFDDQFSVERPDGSNFTLKIRSTKLEDSAMYFCASNGPLGNQPQHFGDGTRLSIL.

This sequence joins TRBV11-2 and TRBJ1-2; perhaps TRBD1 as D (6 bases). Germline values: CDR1 SGHAT, CDR2 FQNNGV. CDR3 length: 14 residues. V gave up 5 bases and J gave up 7 bases, with 17 bases separating them. CDR3 sequence reads: CASSPGAGRAGYTF. CDR3 in DNA: TGTGCCAGCAGCCCAGGGGCAGGGCGGGCTGGCTACACCTTC.

The chain carries TRBV5-1 and TRBJ2-2; the D is unclear. This CDR3 region has 15 residues. The V end was cut by 0 bases, the J end by 2 bases, with 8 bases between. CDR1 is SGHRS, CDR2 YFSETQ, per germline. CDR3 DNA sequence: TGCGCCAGCAGCTTGGAAAACAGAAACACCGGGGAGCTGTTTTTT. Its protein is CASSLENRNTGELFF.

V and J are TRBV29-1 and TRBJ1-5; D remains unclear. CDR1 and CDR2 from the germline V gene are SQVTM and ANQGSEA. This CDR3 is built from 12 residues. Trimming removed 6 bases at V and 6 bases at J, with 12 bases between. CDR3 DNA: TGCAGCGTAGCTGACCGAGGTCAGCCCCAGCATTTT. Translation: CSVADRGQPQHF.

This clone was counted only a few times. The rearrangement joins TRBV2 to TRBJ1-2; D is ambiguous. V gave up 1 base and J gave up 1 base, with 10 bases separating them. Germline CDR1 is SNHLY and CDR2 is FYNNEI. The CDR3 sequence is 15 residues long. The CDR3 DNA reads as TGTGCCAGCAGTGAAGGGACTTTGGATAACTATGGCTACACCTTC. Translation: CASSEGTLDNYGYTF.

The rearrangement joins TRBV7-2 to TRBJ2-5, with 7 bases identical to TRBD1. This CDR3 comprises 12 residues. The junction had 1 base not matched to a gene; V was cut back by 4 bases and J by 5 bases. Germline CDR1 and CDR2: SGHTA and FQGNSA. The CDR3 coding sequence is TGTGCCAGCAGCTGGGACAGCGAGACCCAGTACTTC. It specifies CASSWDSETQYF.

The chain combines TRBV27 with TRBJ1-5; 7 bases are shared with TRBD1. The CDR3 spans 13 residues. The germline CDR1 and CDR2 sequences are MNHEY and SMNVEV (reference sequence). V lost 2 bases and J lost 5; bases outside the gene matches: 0. CDR3 loop: CASSLQGDQPQHF. DNA for the CDR3: TGTGCCAGCAGTTTACAGGGGGATCAGCCCCAGCATTTT.

The chain has TRBV13 and TRBJ2-7, with 8 bases lining up with TRBD1. The CDR3 contains 16 residues. V shed 0 bases and J 3 bases; nucleotides not matched to a gene: 7. Germline V gene data show CDR1 as PRHDT and CDR2 as FYEKMQ (reference sequence). In DNA, the CDR3 is TGTGCCAGCAGCTTAGGATCCGGGACAGGAGGCTACGAGCAGTACTTC. This codes for CASSLGSGTGGYEQYF. Full variable domain (missing parts from reference TRBV13 and TRBJ2-7): AAGVIQSPRHLIKEKRETATLKCYPIPRHDTVYWYQQGPGQDPQFLISFYEKMQSDKGSIPDRFSAQQFSDYHSELNMSSLELGDSALYFCASSLGSGTGGYEQYFGPGTRLTVT.

CDR3 in DNA: TGTGCCTGGAGTGAGGGACTAGCGGGAGAAGATGAGCAGTTCTTC. It yields the protein CAWSEGLAGEDEQFF. The rearrangement uses TRBV30 and TRBJ2-1, with TRBD2 identical over 14 bases. The CDR3 loop spans 15 amino acids. Germline lookup yields CDR1 GTSNPN and CDR2 SVGIG (reference sequence). Trimming removed 1 base from V and 8 bases from J; junction bases left unmatched: 4.

V gene TRBV13 combines with J gene TRBJ2-2, with a possible D match to TRBD2 (6 bases). Deletions cut 5 bases from V and 0 bases from J, with 13 bases between. Looked up from germline, CDR1 is PRHDT and CDR2 is FYEKMQ (reference sequence). This CDR3 contains 16 residues. The CDR3 bases are TGTGCCAGCAGCCCCACCGGGACTTCGAACACCGGGGAGCTGTTTTTT. Amino acid sequence: CASSPTGTSNTGELFF.

The chain uses TRBV15 and TRBJ1-1; 7 nucleotides match TRBD1. With 3 bases clipped from V and 3 bases from J, the junction kept 4 bases outside the gene matches. CDR3 length equals 14 residues. Germline V gives CDR1 LNHNV, CDR2 YYDKDF (reference sequence). CDR3: CATSRLQGDTEAFF. The CDR3 nucleotides are TGTGCCACCAGCAGGCTCCAGGGGGACACTGAAGCTTTCTTT.

V is TRBV19 and J is TRBJ2-5; TRBD1 matches at 8 bases. Trimming removed 9 bases from V and 5 bases from J; junction bases left unmatched: 5. The CDR3 covers 12 residues. Looked up from germline, CDR1 is LNHDA and CDR2 is SQIVND (reference sequence). CDR3 sequence reads: CASRGLGETQYF. DNA of the CDR3: TGTGCCAGCAGGGGGCTGGGGGAGACCCAGTACTTC. The full variable domain, completed using reference TRBV19 and TRBJ2-5, is DGGITQSPKYLFRKEGQNVTLSCEQNLNHDAMYWYRQDPGQGLRLIYYSQIVNDFQKGDIAEGYSVSREKKESFPLTVTSAQKNPTAFYLCASRGLGETQYFGPGTRLLVL.

J is TRBJ2-3 and V is TRBV25-1; the D gene is possibly TRBD1 (6 bases). This CDR3 has 14 residues. Germline V CDR1 and CDR2: MGHDK, SYGVNS. V was pared by 6 bases and J by 1 base, with 11 bases between. CDR3 region: CASREGDRTDTQYF. Written as DNA, the CDR3 is TGTGCCAGCAGAGAGGGGGACCGCACAGATACGCAGTATTTT.

The gene calls are TRBV7-2 and TRBJ1-2; a possible D gene is TRBD1 (5 bases). The germline V gene has CDR1 SGHTA and CDR2 FQGNSA. This CDR3 region has 13 residues. V was pared by 5 bases and J by 5 bases, with 12 bases between. The CDR3 region is CASSRGGEYGYTF. In DNA, the CDR3 is TGTGCCAGCAGCCGGGGGGGGGAGTATGGCTACACCTTC.

The chain employs TRBV6-5 and TRBJ2-3, with a possible D match to TRBD2 (6 bases). The V gene's germline CDR1 is MNHEY and CDR2 SVGAGI. The CDR3 runs 14 residues. Trimming took off 5 bases at V and 0 bases at J, with 9 bases between the two ends. The CDR3 region is CASSLTRSTDTQYF. The CDR3 DNA sequence: TGTGCCAGCAGTCTGACTAGGAGCACAGATACGCAGTATTTT.